This T cell receptor (beta chain) was sequenced for a study of T cell repertoires in cytomegalovirus infection. Across the study: CMV infection plus the matching HLA type was flagged by public TCR beta signatures.

MiXCR, run by TCRdb on the reads, gives a single entry per CDR3 protein. The table includes some 400,000 distinct CDR3 sequences, over 15% detected once. CDR1 and CDR2 (germline): MNHEY, SVGEGT. This CDR3 spans 14 amino acids. V shed 2 bases and J shed 3 bases, with 11 bases lying between them. This clonotype was seen more than once but under ten times. The material sequenced was PBMCs. The chain employs TRBV6-2 or TRBV6-3 and TRBJ2-7; no clear D. The receptor was derived from a human donor in good health (CMV status not recorded). Some clones in this sample may be carry-over from other donors' samples. The CDR3 region is CASSYGPDYYEQYF. The CDR3 bases are TGTGCCAGCAGTTACGGTCCAGATTACTACGAGCAGTACTTC.